The rows below give T cell receptor beta chains drawn from one sample of a study of liver allograft versus peripheral blood T cells. In TCRdb, the reads were re-called with MiXCR into one record per CDR3 protein. The table records some 7,000 distinct CDR3 sequences, 16% of them present only once. The receptors derive from a human patient who had a liver transplant. Some T cells here may be from the graft donor. Both conserved end residues are part of each CDR3. The D gene is left open where the match is weak. Size is omitted from some rows. Given values are once, few, many or a class for expanded clones.

v_gene	d_gene	abundance	j_gene	CDR3nt	CDR3aa
TRBV10-3	TRBD1	medium-sized	TRBJ1-1	TGTGCCATCAGGGGGGGGCAGGGGGCCACTGAAGCTTTCTTT	CAIRGGQGATEAFF
TRBV6-1	TRBD1	.	TRBJ2-7	TGTGCCAGCAGTGCCCTCTCCGGACAGGGGCGCTACGAGCAGTACTTC	CASSALSGQGRYEQYF
TRBV6-2/TRBV6-3	.	medium-sized	TRBJ2-1	TGTGCCAGCAGTTTGCCGTTCGGGACAACCTACAATGAGCAGTTCTTC	CASSLPFGTTYNEQFF
TRBV6-1	.	medium-sized	TRBJ1-2	TGTGCCAGCAGTGACCAGGGGCGGTATTATGGCTACACCTTC	CASSDQGRYYGYTF
TRBV7-9	.	medium-sized	TRBJ1-1	TGTGCCAGCAGCTCGCGGGCCAGCACTGAAGCTTTCTTT	CASSSRASTEAFF
TRBV12-3/TRBV12-4	TRBD2	few	TRBJ2-1	TGTGCCAGCAGTCCGACTAGCGGGGGGTTTAGCTCCTACAATGAGCAGTTCTTC	CASSPTSGGFSSYNEQFF
TRBV20-1	.	medium-sized	TRBJ1-1	TGCAGTGCTAGAGATTCGGAACGGGGTCTTCACGAAGCTTTCTTT	CSARDSERGLHEAFF
TRBV28	TRBD1	many	TRBJ1-1	TGTGCCAGCATAACAGGGGGCGCAGAAAACACTGAAGCTTTCTTT	CASITGGAENTEAFF
TRBV20-1	.	medium-sized	TRBJ1-2	TGCAGTGCTAGTCGGCAGGCACATGGCTACACCTTC	CSASRQAHGYTF
TRBV11-2	.	medium-sized	TRBJ1-4	TGTGCCAGCAGCTTGAGGGGCGCAAGGGGTTGGGTAAATGAAAAACTGTTTTTT	CASSLRGARGWVNEKLFF
TRBV6-5	TRBD2	once	TRBJ2-1	TGTGCCAGCAGGCAACTAGCGGGGGGGGTGAATGAGCAGTTCTTC	CASRQLAGGVNEQFF
TRBV19	.	few	TRBJ2-7	TGTGCCAGTAGTATGAACCTTATTAGGGGATTACAGTACTTC	CASSMNLIRGLQYF
TRBV6-1	TRBD1	few	TRBJ2-7	TGTGCCAGCAGTGAATGGGGGACAGGCTCCTACGAGCAGTACTTC	CASSEWGTGSYEQYF
TRBV18	.	medium-sized	TRBJ1-5	TGTGCCAGCTCACCAAGAGGGGGCAATCAGCCCCAGCATTTT	CASSPRGGNQPQHF
TRBV12-3/TRBV12-4	.	.	TRBJ2-5	TGTGCCAGCCGTGGGGGGCGCGATTCAGAGACCCAGTACTTC	CASRGGRDSETQYF
TRBV10-1	.	medium-sized	TRBJ1-1	TGCGCCAGCAGTGAGTCGAGCGGTACTGAAGCTTTCTTT	CASSESSGTEAFF
TRBV30	TRBD2	few	TRBJ2-4	TGTGCCTGGAGTGTAACTCGAGGGACTAGCGGCCCCAAAAACATTCAGTACTTC	CAWSVTRGTSGPKNIQYF
TRBV27	.	many	TRBJ2-4	TGTGCCAGCAGCGCCCTGTCGGCGAACATTCAGTACTTC	CASSALSANIQYF
TRBV18	TRBD1	many	TRBJ1-2	TGTGCCAGCTCGCCAGACAGGGCCGTCTATGGCTACACCTTC	CASSPDRAVYGYTF
TRBV5-6	.	medium-sized	TRBJ2-2	TGTGCCAGCAGCTTGGAAGGGGACCTCGGCAGCACCGGGGAGCTGTTTTTT	CASSLEGDLGSTGELFF
TRBV11-1	.	.	TRBJ1-2	TGTGCCAGCAGAGGGAACGGCTACACCTTC	CASRGNGYTF
TRBV5-4	.	.	TRBJ1-2	TGTGCCAGCAGTCCCCAGGGCAACTATGGCTACACCTTC	CASSPQGNYGYTF
TRBV19	TRBD1	few	TRBJ2-7	TGTGCCAGTAGTATTCAATCGGGACAGCTCTACGAGCAGTACTTC	CASSIQSGQLYEQYF
TRBV3-1	TRBD1	few	TRBJ1-3	TGTGCCAGCAGCCACTCGGACAGGGGGCCTGGAAACACCATATATTTT	CASSHSDRGPGNTIYF
TRBV2	TRBD1	few	TRBJ1-1	TGTGCCAGCAGTGCCGGGACAGCGCCCGGGACTGAAGCTTTCTTT	CASSAGTAPGTEAFF
TRBV6-5	TRBD1	medium-sized	TRBJ1-1	TGTGCCAGCAGTAGGAACAGGGGGCGAACTGAAGCTTTCTTT	CASSRNRGRTEAFF
TRBV6-5	TRBD1	medium-sized	TRBJ2-7	TGTGCCAGCAGTTACGGGGGACAGCCATACGAGCAGTACTTC	CASSYGGQPYEQYF
TRBV5-6	.	medium-sized	TRBJ1-2	TGTGCCAGCAGCTTGAGAATTCCAGGGATTAGGGGCTACACCTTC	CASSLRIPGIRGYTF
TRBV20-1	.	.	TRBJ1-2	TGCAGCGCTCCCGCACCGGGGGCCATGAAGGACTATGGCTACACCTTC	CSAPAPGAMKDYGYTF
TRBV6-6	.	medium-sized	TRBJ1-4	TGTGCCAGCAGTTACGGGGGGGCAACTAATGAAAAACTGTTTTTT	CASSYGGATNEKLFF
TRBV12-3/TRBV12-4	TRBD1	medium-sized	TRBJ1-4	TGTGCCAGCAGTTTTCCAACAGGGGGCGGTGAAAAACTGTTTTTT	CASSFPTGGGEKLFF
TRBV5-1	.	.	TRBJ1-2	TGCGCCAGCAGCCCGGCCGGGGGGTATAACTATGGCTACACCTTC	CASSPAGGYNYGYTF
TRBV18	TRBD1	medium-sized	TRBJ2-7	TGTGCCAGCTCCCCTAGCAACAGGGGCCGAGAGCAGTACTTC	CASSPSNRGREQYF
TRBV10-3	.	medium-sized	TRBJ1-1	TGTGCCATCAGGCAAAAGGGAGATCTCGGTCTCGGCACTGAAGCTTTCTTT	CAIRQKGDLGLGTEAFF
TRBV6-5	.	medium-sized	TRBJ1-6	TGTGCCACCTCCGGGAGGAATTCACCCCTCCACTTT	CATSGRNSPLHF
TRBV12-5	TRBD1	.	TRBJ2-7	TGTGCTAGTGGTTTGAGGGGACAGGGGGCGAGGTACGAGCAGTACTTC	CASGLRGQGARYEQYF
TRBV12-3/TRBV12-4	.	.	TRBJ1-1	TGTGCCAGCACCCCCGCCCGGGACACATACGATGAAGCTTTCTTT	CASTPARDTYDEAFF
TRBV7-9	.	.	TRBJ1-1	TGTGCCAGCAGCTTTGAACAGGGGAACACTGAAGCTTTCTTT	CASSFEQGNTEAFF
TRBV5-1	.	few	TRBJ1-2	TGCGCCAGCAGCTTGGCCGGACGGGATGGCTACACCTTC	CASSLAGRDGYTF
TRBV18	.	medium-sized	TRBJ1-1	TGTGCCAGCTCGGCCTCACATGCGAACACTGAAGCTTTCTTT	CASSASHANTEAFF
TRBV4-1	TRBD1	.	TRBJ1-1	TGCGCCAGCAGCCAAGGGGACAGGTTTACGGGACCTGAAGCTTTCTTT	CASSQGDRFTGPEAFF
TRBV27	TRBD2	.	TRBJ2-1	TGTGCCAGCAGTTTATGGACTAGCGGGGACTCCTACAATGAGCAGTTCTTC	CASSLWTSGDSYNEQFF
TRBV11-3	.	.	TRBJ1-1	TGTGCCAGCAGCTTCTCGGGGGCTAGCACTGAAGCTTTCTTT	CASSFSGASTEAFF
TRBV7-2	TRBD2	many	TRBJ2-5	TGTGCCAGCAGCTTTCAGGGACTAGCGGGACAAGAGACCCAGTACTTC	CASSFQGLAGQETQYF
TRBV28	.	medium-sized	TRBJ1-2	TGTGCCAGCAGTTCTAGGGGTGGCTACACCTTC	CASSSRGGYTF
TRBV5-4	.	few	TRBJ1-2	TGTGCCAGCAGCCAGGAAGGGCACGGCGAAAATGGCTACACCTTC	CASSQEGHGENGYTF
TRBV11-2	.	many	TRBJ1-5	TGTGCCAGCAGCCCTGGCACTCGGGAGAATCAGCCCCAGCATTTT	CASSPGTRENQPQHF
TRBV20-1	.	few	TRBJ1-1	TGCAGTGCTAGACCGCAGACTCTGAACACTGAAGCTTTCTTT	CSARPQTLNTEAFF
TRBV11-2	TRBD1	many	TRBJ1-2	TGTGCCAGCAGCCCCGGACAGGGGTGGGGCTACACCTTC	CASSPGQGWGYTF
TRBV18	TRBD1	medium-sized	TRBJ1-4	TGTGCCAGCTCACGAGTCGGACAGGGGTTTAATGAAAAACTGTTTTTT	CASSRVGQGFNEKLFF
TRBV6-5	TRBD2	medium-sized	TRBJ2-7	TGTGCCAGCAGGCAACTAGCGGGGGGGAGAGGGCAGTACTTC	CASRQLAGGRGQYF
TRBV6-5	TRBD2	.	TRBJ2-7	TGTGCCAGCAGAGAGCTAGCGGGCTCCTTTGGCGAGCAGTACTTC	CASRELAGSFGEQYF
TRBV18	.	medium-sized	TRBJ1-6	TGTGCCAGCTCACCGCGGTCTTATAATTCACCCCTCCACTTT	CASSPRSYNSPLHF